The subject of this entry is one TCR beta chain. This entry is derived from a study of technical replicates of blood from a few donors. The table came from immunoSEQ multiplex PCR; TCRdb's copy has only in-frame clones and leaves some out. The sample includes roughly 79,000 clones, roughly 89% of them seen just once. Sequenced input: T cells isolated from PBMCs. This receptor was identified in a human donor in good health. Some clones in this sample may be carry-over from other donors' samples.

In DNA form, the CDR3 reads TGTGCCAGCAGTTTAGCGGGGGGGAACAATGAGCAGTTCTTC. Protein product: CASSLAGGNNEQFF. The chain has TRBV25-1 and TRBJ2-1; 11 nucleotides match TRBD2. Losses at the gene ends were 5 bases for V and 5 bases for J; bases not matched to a gene: 2. Germline V CDR1 and CDR2: MGHDK, SYGVNS. The CDR3 has 14 amino acids.